This entry features one T cell receptor (beta chain) sequence. This clonotype has only a few counts. This clone's antigen is unknown. One base away there is no much larger clone; base qualities are not given. The data are from a study of blood T cells in healthy people across ages (dated by TCRdb to 2014 to 2015). As for the study more broadly: Template switching captured roughly one uniquely barcoded TCR beta cDNA molecule per two T cells in model experiments. Age-related changes in TCR beta repertoire diversity were measured in the study by deep sequencing normalized with unique cDNA molecular identifiers. Donors were grouped into four age groups: young (average about 15 years), middle-aged (about 38), aged (approximately 58) and long-lived (over 80). To avoid experimental bias, donors of different ages were randomly spread across the sequencing lanes. For two donors (one aged 18 to 30 and one aged 80 or older), the study analyzed two additional independent replicas of 1 million unique cDNA reads from the same blood draw.

The germline V gene gives CDR1 as SGHRS and CDR2 as YFSETQ. From the cysteine up to the phenylalanine, the CDR3 has a length of 14 residues. The read is trimmed to its CDR3 DNA, 42 bases read in frame from base 1. V and J are truncated by 4 bases and 3 bases respectively, leaving an intervening sequence of 13 bases. Preparation of the library involved 5' RACE. The instrument was an Illumina HiSeq 2500. A second PCR of roughly 7 to 12 cycles was run with a J-beta primer mix and a sample-barcoded 5' primer. A template-switch 5' adaptor carrying 12 random nucleotides introduced a unique molecular identifier onto each TCR beta cDNA molecule. Each sample yielded at least 2.5 million CDR3-containing paired-end reads. The Mint cDNA synthesis kit, primed by a TRBC-specific oligonucleotide, was used to synthesize first-strand cDNA from all RNA. All cDNA was treated with uracil-DNA glycosylase and then went through a first 18-cycle PCR with the universal primers M1SS and BC2_uni_R. As for how the authors treated the data: For normalization, 1 million high-quality reads were randomly selected from each sample, with every read carrying a distinct molecular identifier. Reads with shared molecular identifiers were discarded instead of being binned into consensus sequences. MiTCR, run with a Q25 quality threshold and the strictest error-elimination algorithm, handled CDR3 identification, clonotype clustering and error correction. A nonparametric unseen species model with Euler transformation was used to estimate a lower bound on total TCR beta diversity. The public reads were quality trimmed at Q25 with fastp and then assembled into clones with MiXCR by TCRdb, keeping productive beta chains. A single entry per CDR3 protein holds the most common genes and DNA from its merged rows. TCRdb, not the original authors, processed these V and J calls. The sample table lists roughly 700,000 distinct CDR3 sequences, 49% of them with a count of one. The ten largest clones represent around a third of the sample.

The roughly 39 donors, aged roughly 6 to 95 years, were systemically healthy Caucasian individuals from Russia. Each donor gave 9 to 10 milliliters of peripheral blood, collected into EDTA-treated Vacutainer tubes. Ficoll-Paque density-gradient centrifugation was used to isolate PBMCs, with at least 7 million per sample. Total RNA was extracted from PBMCs with Trizol reagent, with at least 6 micrograms obtained per sample. For every donor, flow cytometry on a PBMC aliquot measured the percentage of naive CD45RAhigh/CD27high T cells. What the work shows at the level of the full study, not this receptor alone: The long-lived group showed more naive CD4+ T cells, fewer expanded clones and increased TCR diversity than the aged group, suggesting age selection. Estimates of total diversity based on one million sequenced T cells were considered lower bounds and underestimates. There was a strong correlation between observed TCR beta diversity and the percentage of naive T cells measured by flow cytometry. Because profiling used bulk unsorted PBMCs, naive and antigen-experienced compartments could not be compared conclusively. As age increased, observed TCR beta diversity per million T cells dropped in a roughly linear way, and a significant reduction was already evident by age around 41. Because the CMV infection status of the donors was unknown, age-related changes in expanded clonotypes may potentially have been confounded.

What was sequenced was blood. The sequence joins TRBV5-1 to TRBJ1-2; the D gene is perhaps TRBD1, on 6 matching bases. The receptor was derived from a woman aged 55-69 years in good health. In nucleotides, the sequence is TGCGCCAGCAGCGACGACAGGAACCACTATGGCTACACCTTC. The resulting protein is CASSDDRNHYGYTF.